These T cell receptor beta chains were read from a single sample in a study of blood T cell repertoires in COVID-19. Assay used: immunoSEQ multiplex PCR; TCRdb lists only in-frame clones, some missing. This table holds about 280,000 clones, 80% to 90% found once. Sequencing used peripheral blood. The receptors stem from a woman aged 45-60 years who had recovered from COVID-19. CDR3s include the opening cysteine and the closing phenylalanine or tryptophan. Each record gives: J gene, V gene, D gene, clone size, CDR3 protein, CDR3 DNA. D genes are given only for firm matches. Size is stated for part of the rows, as once, few or many counts, or as a class when the clone is expanded.

j_call: TRBJ1-4
v_call: TRBV7-7
d_call: .
clone_size: .
cdr3_aa: CASSLNSALNEKLFF
cdr3_nt: TGTGCCAGCAGCTTGAACAGTGCCCTTAATGAAAAACTGTTTTTT

j_call: TRBJ1-4
v_call: TRBV21-1
d_call: .
clone_size: .
cdr3_aa: CASSKVVGEEKLFF
cdr3_nt: TGTGCCAGCAGCAAAGTGGTCGGGGAGGAAAAACTGTTTTTT

j_call: TRBJ2-2
v_call: TRBV2
d_call: TRBD1
clone_size: .
cdr3_aa: CASSEGRGHTGELFF
cdr3_nt: TGTGCCAGCAGTGAGGGCAGGGGGCACACCGGGGAGCTGTTTTTT

j_call: TRBJ2-2
v_call: TRBV6-5
d_call: .
clone_size: .
cdr3_aa: CASRGGPGELFF
cdr3_nt: TGTGCCAGCCGAGGAGGGCCCGGGGAGCTGTTTTTT

j_call: TRBJ1-1
v_call: TRBV19
d_call: .
clone_size: .
cdr3_aa: CASSRPAGRYLRAFF
cdr3_nt: TGTGCCAGTAGTCGTCCGGCAGGGAGGTACCTACGAGCTTTCTTT

j_call: TRBJ2-1
v_call: TRBV30
d_call: TRBD2
clone_size: .
cdr3_aa: CAWSVSVVTSGGRVSFYEQFF
cdr3_nt: TGTGCCTGGAGTGTAAGCGTGGTGACTAGCGGGGGCCGGGTCTCCTTCTATGAGCAGTTCTTC

j_call: TRBJ2-5
v_call: TRBV5-1
d_call: TRBD2
clone_size: .
cdr3_aa: CASSPGLASETQYF
cdr3_nt: TGCGCCAGCAGCCCAGGACTAGCTAGCGAGACCCAGTACTTC

j_call: TRBJ2-7
v_call: TRBV4-3
d_call: TRBD1
clone_size: .
cdr3_aa: CASSQAARTGLLYEQYF
cdr3_nt: TGCGCCAGCAGCCAAGCCGCCCGGACAGGGCTTCTCTACGAGCAGTACTTC

j_call: TRBJ1-1
v_call: TRBV5-4
d_call: .
clone_size: once
cdr3_aa: CASSFAGVTGRAEAFF
cdr3_nt: TGTGCCAGCAGTTTCGCGGGGGTTACGGGTCGCGCTGAAGCTTTCTTT

j_call: TRBJ2-1
v_call: TRBV5-1
d_call: TRBD2
clone_size: .
cdr3_aa: CASSLGLAGGSEQFF
cdr3_nt: TGCGCCAGCAGCTTGGGGCTAGCGGGGGGGAGTGAGCAGTTCTTC

j_call: TRBJ2-3
v_call: TRBV7-2
d_call: .
clone_size: .
cdr3_aa: CASSPDRSMSTQYF
cdr3_nt: TGTGCCAGCAGCCCCGATCGGTCAATGAGTACGCAGTATTTT

j_call: TRBJ2-1
v_call: TRBV27
d_call: TRBD2
clone_size: .
cdr3_aa: CASSSFAASGSRLYNEQFF
cdr3_nt: TGTGCCAGCAGTTCCTTCGCGGCTAGCGGGAGTAGACTTTACAATGAGCAGTTCTTC

j_call: TRBJ1-5
v_call: TRBV27
d_call: TRBD1
clone_size: .
cdr3_aa: CASRGQGAGQPQHF
cdr3_nt: TGTGCCAGCAGGGGACAGGGGGCAGGGCAGCCCCAGCATTTT

j_call: TRBJ1-2
v_call: TRBV5-6
d_call: TRBD1
clone_size: .
cdr3_aa: CASSLAGQDTSAYGYTF
cdr3_nt: TGTGCCAGCAGCTTGGCCGGACAGGACACCTCCGCCTATGGCTACACCTTC

j_call: TRBJ1-1
v_call: TRBV19
d_call: .
clone_size: once
cdr3_aa: CASSMGDRYTEAFF
cdr3_nt: TGTGCCAGTAGTATGGGAGACAGGTACACTGAAGCTTTCTTT

j_call: TRBJ1-5
v_call: TRBV28
d_call: .
clone_size: few
cdr3_aa: CASSPDSGAGQPQHF
cdr3_nt: TGTGCCAGCAGCCCCGACTCAGGGGCTGGTCAGCCCCAGCATTTT

j_call: TRBJ2-1
v_call: TRBV28
d_call: TRBD1
clone_size: once
cdr3_aa: CASSLWTGPYNEQFF
cdr3_nt: TGTGCCAGCAGTTTATGGACAGGGCCCTACAATGAGCAGTTCTTC

j_call: TRBJ2-3
v_call: TRBV5-4
d_call: TRBD2
clone_size: many
cdr3_aa: CASSLAFGGRISDTQYF
cdr3_nt: TGTGCCAGCAGCTTGGCCTTCGGCGGGAGGATCTCAGATACGCAGTATTTT

j_call: TRBJ2-7
v_call: TRBV29-1
d_call: TRBD1
clone_size: few
cdr3_aa: CSVIGDRGYYEQYF
cdr3_nt: TGCAGCGTGATAGGGGACAGGGGGTACTACGAGCAGTACTTC

j_call: TRBJ2-1
v_call: TRBV5-6
d_call: TRBD2
clone_size: .
cdr3_aa: CASSFGTSVDEQFF
cdr3_nt: TGTGCCAGCAGCTTTGGGACTAGCGTCGATGAGCAGTTCTTC

j_call: TRBJ1-4
v_call: TRBV5-1
d_call: .
clone_size: .
cdr3_aa: CASSLGAANEKLFF
cdr3_nt: TGCGCCAGCAGCTTGGGCGCGGCAAATGAAAAACTGTTTTTT

j_call: TRBJ2-1
v_call: TRBV4-2
d_call: TRBD2
clone_size: .
cdr3_aa: CASSQGLAGASYNEQFF
cdr3_nt: TGTGCCAGCAGCCAAGGGTTAGCGGGAGCTTCATACAATGAGCAGTTCTTC

j_call: TRBJ1-5
v_call: TRBV7-2
d_call: .
clone_size: few
cdr3_aa: CASSSPQGNQPQHF
cdr3_nt: TGTGCCAGCAGCTCCCCTCAGGGGAATCAGCCCCAGCATTTT

j_call: TRBJ2-2
v_call: TRBV15
d_call: TRBD1
clone_size: .
cdr3_aa: CATSRGQGYLSGELFF
cdr3_nt: TGTGCCACCAGCAGAGGACAGGGTTATTTGTCCGGGGAGCTGTTTTTT

j_call: TRBJ1-4
v_call: TRBV30
d_call: .
clone_size: .
cdr3_aa: CAWSPGSGGKLFF
cdr3_nt: TGTGCCTGGAGTCCGGGCTCGGGGGGAAAACTGTTTTTT

j_call: TRBJ2-5
v_call: TRBV5-4
d_call: TRBD2
clone_size: once
cdr3_aa: CAPGRSGRAEETQYF
cdr3_nt: TGTGCCCCCGGGCGAAGCGGGAGGGCCGAAGAGACCCAGTACTTC

j_call: TRBJ2-1
v_call: TRBV6-2/TRBV6-3
d_call: .
clone_size: .
cdr3_aa: CASSYGPGANDNEQFF
cdr3_nt: TGTGCCAGCAGTTATGGTCCGGGAGCGAATGACAATGAGCAGTTCTTC

j_call: TRBJ2-7
v_call: TRBV5-4
d_call: TRBD2
clone_size: .
cdr3_aa: CASSLSGLAGPRRF
cdr3_nt: TGTGCCAGCAGCTTATCGGGACTAGCGGGCCCGAGGCGGTTC

j_call: TRBJ1-1
v_call: TRBV12-3/TRBV12-4
d_call: .
clone_size: .
cdr3_aa: CASSSRWTEAFF
cdr3_nt: TGTGCCAGCAGTTCGAGGTGGACTGAAGCTTTCTTT

j_call: TRBJ2-7
v_call: TRBV7-2
d_call: TRBD1
clone_size: .
cdr3_aa: CASSLASGTATYEQYF
cdr3_nt: TGTGCCAGCAGCTTAGCCTCCGGGACAGCCACCTACGAGCAGTACTTC

j_call: TRBJ1-2
v_call: TRBV29-1
d_call: TRBD1
clone_size: .
cdr3_aa: CSAMTGAGYTF
cdr3_nt: TGCAGCGCCATGACAGGGGCGGGCTACACCTTC

j_call: TRBJ2-7
v_call: TRBV9
d_call: .
clone_size: .
cdr3_aa: CASSPHERTSYEQYF
cdr3_nt: TGTGCCAGCAGCCCCCACGAGCGGACCTCCTACGAGCAGTACTTC

j_call: TRBJ2-1
v_call: TRBV5-8
d_call: .
clone_size: .
cdr3_aa: CASSFRTVYNEQFF
cdr3_nt: TGTGCCAGCAGCTTCAGGACAGTCTACAATGAGCAGTTCTTC

j_call: TRBJ1-1
v_call: TRBV9
d_call: .
clone_size: once
cdr3_aa: CASSVGEGRGTEAFF
cdr3_nt: TGTGCCAGCAGCGTAGGGGAGGGGAGGGGCACTGAAGCTTTCTTT

j_call: TRBJ1-4
v_call: TRBV12-2
d_call: .
clone_size: .
cdr3_aa: CASRLGQANFAKEVFF
cdr3_nt: TGTGCAAGTCGCTTAGGGCAGGCCAATTTCGCTAAGGAGGTGTTTTTT

j_call: TRBJ2-5
v_call: TRBV11-1
d_call: TRBD1
clone_size: .
cdr3_aa: CASSLPQGAAETQYF
cdr3_nt: TGTGCCAGCAGCTTACCCCAGGGGGCAGCAGAGACCCAGTACTTC

j_call: TRBJ1-1
v_call: TRBV9
d_call: .
clone_size: .
cdr3_aa: CASSVFAGPNTEAFF
cdr3_nt: TGTGCCAGCAGCGTATTTGCAGGCCCGAACACTGAAGCTTTCTTT

j_call: TRBJ1-1
v_call: TRBV3-1/TRBV3-2
d_call: .
clone_size: once
cdr3_aa: CASSHTTGNTEAFF
cdr3_nt: TGTGCCAGCAGCCACACGACAGGGAACACTGAAGCTTTCTTT

j_call: TRBJ2-7
v_call: TRBV4-2
d_call: TRBD2
clone_size: many
cdr3_aa: CASSQDSGGAYEQYF
cdr3_nt: TGTGCCAGCAGCCAAGATAGCGGGGGGGCCTACGAGCAGTACTTC

j_call: TRBJ2-1
v_call: TRBV19
d_call: .
clone_size: .
cdr3_aa: CASSAHPQGTAYNKQFF
cdr3_nt: TGTGCCAGTAGTGCCCACCCACAGGGTACCGCCTACAATAAGCAGTTCTTC

j_call: TRBJ1-6
v_call: TRBV7-2
d_call: .
clone_size: .
cdr3_aa: CASSLGRTGTYNSPLHF
cdr3_nt: TGTGCCAGCAGCTTAGGTCGGACGGGGACCTATAATTCACCCCTCCACTTT

j_call: TRBJ2-5
v_call: TRBV18
d_call: .
clone_size: .
cdr3_aa: CASSPPTVKETQYF
cdr3_nt: TGTGCCAGCTCACCACCGACAGTTAAAGAGACCCAGTACTTC

j_call: TRBJ2-1
v_call: TRBV7-3
d_call: TRBD2
clone_size: few
cdr3_aa: CASSFSRGAYNEQFF
cdr3_nt: TGTGCCAGCAGCTTCTCCCGGGGGGCCTACAATGAGCAGTTCTTC

j_call: TRBJ1-1
v_call: TRBV6-5
d_call: .
clone_size: .
cdr3_aa: CASRYTGWGTEAFF
cdr3_nt: TGTGCCAGCAGGTATACAGGGTGGGGGACTGAAGCTTTCTTT

j_call: TRBJ1-1
v_call: TRBV7-3
d_call: TRBD1
clone_size: once
cdr3_aa: CASSGDSHTNTEAFF
cdr3_nt: TGTGCCAGCAGCGGGGACAGCCACACGAACACTGAAGCTTTCTTT

j_call: TRBJ2-5
v_call: TRBV7-8
d_call: TRBD2
clone_size: .
cdr3_aa: CASDPSGVEETQYF
cdr3_nt: TGTGCCAGCGACCCTAGCGGGGTGGAAGAGACCCAGTACTTC

j_call: TRBJ1-3
v_call: TRBV28
d_call: .
clone_size: .
cdr3_aa: CASNRSGSLSGNTIYF
cdr3_nt: TGTGCCAGCAATAGGAGTGGCAGCCTCTCTGGAAACACCATATATTTT

j_call: TRBJ2-1
v_call: TRBV19
d_call: TRBD1
clone_size: .
cdr3_aa: CASSPRTGKSSYNEQFF
cdr3_nt: TGTGCCAGTAGTCCGCGGACAGGAAAGAGCTCCTACAATGAGCAGTTCTTC

j_call: TRBJ2-3
v_call: TRBV14
d_call: .
clone_size: few
cdr3_aa: CASSQLGGDRTDTQYF
cdr3_nt: TGTGCCAGCAGCCAATTGGGCGGGGACCGGACAGATACGCAGTATTTT

j_call: TRBJ1-2
v_call: TRBV18
d_call: TRBD1
clone_size: .
cdr3_aa: CASSPPLGDRGRGYTF
cdr3_nt: TGTGCCAGCTCACCACCTCTTGGGGACAGGGGGCGAGGCTACACCTTC

j_call: TRBJ2-7
v_call: TRBV5-5
d_call: TRBD1
clone_size: once
cdr3_aa: CASRLTGTGGVYEQYF
cdr3_nt: TGTGCCAGCAGACTCACCGGGACAGGGGGCGTTTACGAGCAGTACTTC

j_call: TRBJ2-5
v_call: TRBV11-2
d_call: TRBD1
clone_size: .
cdr3_aa: CASSTPGQQETQYF
cdr3_nt: TGTGCCAGCAGCACGCCGGGACAGCAAGAGACCCAGTACTTC

j_call: TRBJ2-1
v_call: TRBV18
d_call: .
clone_size: .
cdr3_aa: CASSPQHNEQFF
cdr3_nt: TGTGCCAGCTCACCACAGCACAATGAGCAGTTCTTC

j_call: TRBJ2-7
v_call: TRBV7-2
d_call: .
clone_size: .
cdr3_aa: CASSPPGQSYEQYF
cdr3_nt: TGTGCCAGCAGCCCACCTGGACAGTCCTACGAGCAGTACTTC

j_call: TRBJ2-1
v_call: TRBV10-1
d_call: .
clone_size: once
cdr3_aa: CASSDRGSPGQFF
cdr3_nt: TGCGCCAGCAGTGACCGGGGGTCTCCGGGGCAGTTCTTC

j_call: TRBJ2-1
v_call: TRBV11-3
d_call: .
clone_size: .
cdr3_aa: CARGIGALYIYNEQFF
cdr3_nt: TGTGCCAGGGGTATTGGAGCCCTCTACATCTACAATGAGCAGTTCTTC

j_call: TRBJ2-2
v_call: TRBV27
d_call: TRBD2
clone_size: .
cdr3_aa: CASRSLGGRTSHLNTGELFF
cdr3_nt: TGTGCCAGCAGGTCCTTGGGCGGGAGGACCTCTCATCTGAACACCGGGGAGCTGTTTTTT

j_call: TRBJ2-7
v_call: TRBV7-3
d_call: .
clone_size: .
cdr3_aa: CASSPTGSYEQYF
cdr3_nt: TGTGCCAGCAGCCCGACAGGTTCCTACGAGCAGTACTTC

j_call: TRBJ2-5
v_call: TRBV9
d_call: TRBD1
clone_size: .
cdr3_aa: CASSATSGTGRETQYF
cdr3_nt: TGTGCCAGCAGCGCGACATCCGGGACAGGGAGGGAGACCCAGTACTTC

j_call: TRBJ1-6
v_call: TRBV6-5
d_call: .
clone_size: .
cdr3_aa: CASSPGQTYNSPLHF
cdr3_nt: TGTGCCAGCAGTCCCGGACAGACATATAATTCACCCCTCCACTTT